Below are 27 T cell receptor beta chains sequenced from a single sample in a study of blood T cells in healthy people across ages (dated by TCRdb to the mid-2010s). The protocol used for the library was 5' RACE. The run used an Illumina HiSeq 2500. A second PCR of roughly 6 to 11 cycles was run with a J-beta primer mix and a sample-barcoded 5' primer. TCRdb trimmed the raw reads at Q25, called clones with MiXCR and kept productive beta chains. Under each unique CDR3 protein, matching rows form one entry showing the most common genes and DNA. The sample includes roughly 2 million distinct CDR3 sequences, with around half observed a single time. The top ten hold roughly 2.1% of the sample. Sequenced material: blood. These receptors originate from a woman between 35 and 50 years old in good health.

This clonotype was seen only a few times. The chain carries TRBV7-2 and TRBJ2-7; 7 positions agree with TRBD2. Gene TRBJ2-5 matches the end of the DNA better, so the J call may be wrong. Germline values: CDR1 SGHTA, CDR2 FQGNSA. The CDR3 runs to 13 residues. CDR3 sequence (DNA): TGTGCCAGCTCGGGGGGTCAGGTGGAGACCCAGTACTTC. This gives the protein CASSGGQVETQYF.

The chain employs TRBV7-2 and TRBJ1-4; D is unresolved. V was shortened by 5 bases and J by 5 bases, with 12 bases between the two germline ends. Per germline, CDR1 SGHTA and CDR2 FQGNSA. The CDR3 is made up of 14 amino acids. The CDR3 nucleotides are TGTGCCAGCAGCCCCCGGCAGAACAATGAAAAACTGTTTTTT. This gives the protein CASSPRQNNEKLFF. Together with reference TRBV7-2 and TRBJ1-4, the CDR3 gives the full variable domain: GAGVSQSPSNKVTEKGKDVELRCDPISGHTALYWYRQSLGQGLEFLIYFQGNSAPDKSGLPSDRFSAERTGGSVSTLTIQRTQQEDSAVYLCASSPRQNNEKLFFGSGTQLSVL.

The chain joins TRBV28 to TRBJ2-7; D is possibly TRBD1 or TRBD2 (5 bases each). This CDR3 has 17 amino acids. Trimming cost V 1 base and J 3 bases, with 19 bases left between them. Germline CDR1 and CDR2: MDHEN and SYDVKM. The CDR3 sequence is CASSLSRDGALYYEQYF. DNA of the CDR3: TGTGCCAGCAGTTTATCCCGGGACGGGGCCCTCTACTACGAGCAGTACTTC.

CDR3 in DNA: TGTGCCAGCAGCCAAGATGACGGTTCCCAAGAGACCCAGTACTTC. Its translation: CASSQDDGSQETQYF. V and J are TRBV4-2 and TRBJ2-5; D call uncertain. This CDR3 has 15 amino acids. V lost 0 bases and J lost 1, with 9 bases in between. Germline V CDR1 and CDR2: LGHNA, YNFKEQ.

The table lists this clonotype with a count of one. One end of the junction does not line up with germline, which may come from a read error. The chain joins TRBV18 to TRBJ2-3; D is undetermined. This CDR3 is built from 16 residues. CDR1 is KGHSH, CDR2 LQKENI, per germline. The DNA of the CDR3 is TGTGCCAGCTCCCCACGGATCGCCGGGAGCACAGATACGCAGTATTTT. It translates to CASSPRIAGSTDTQYF.

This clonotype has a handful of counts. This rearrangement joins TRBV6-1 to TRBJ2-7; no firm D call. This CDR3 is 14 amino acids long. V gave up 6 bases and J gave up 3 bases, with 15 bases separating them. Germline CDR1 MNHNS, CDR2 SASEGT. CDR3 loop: CASRKSLDNYEQYF. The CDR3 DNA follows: TGTGCCAGCAGAAAGTCCCTTGACAACTACGAGCAGTACTTC.

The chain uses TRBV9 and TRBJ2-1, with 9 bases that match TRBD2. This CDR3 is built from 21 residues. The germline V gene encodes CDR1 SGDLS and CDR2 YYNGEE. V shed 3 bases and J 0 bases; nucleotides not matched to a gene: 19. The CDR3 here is CASSEPLSSGGDLTSYNEQFF. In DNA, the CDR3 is TGTGCCAGCAGCGAGCCCCTTAGTAGCGGGGGAGACCTTACCTCCTACAATGAGCAGTTCTTC.

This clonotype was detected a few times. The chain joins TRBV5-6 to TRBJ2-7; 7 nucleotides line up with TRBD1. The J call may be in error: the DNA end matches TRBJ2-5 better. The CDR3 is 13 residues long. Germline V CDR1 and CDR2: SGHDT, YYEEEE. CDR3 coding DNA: TGTGCCAGCCACGGACAGGAGCAAGAGACCCAGTACTTC. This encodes CASHGQEQETQYF.

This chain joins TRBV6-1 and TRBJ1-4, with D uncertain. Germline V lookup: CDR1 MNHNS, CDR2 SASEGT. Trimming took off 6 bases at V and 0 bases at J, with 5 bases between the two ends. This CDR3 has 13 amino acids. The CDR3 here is CASSKTTNEKLFF. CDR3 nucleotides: TGTGCCAGCAGCAAAACAACTAATGAAAAACTGTTTTTT.

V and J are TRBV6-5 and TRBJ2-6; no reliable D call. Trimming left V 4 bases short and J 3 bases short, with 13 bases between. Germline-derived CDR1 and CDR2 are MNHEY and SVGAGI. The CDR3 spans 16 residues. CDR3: CASSFLGFVGANVLTF. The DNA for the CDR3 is TGTGCCAGCAGTTTCCTCGGGTTTGTTGGGGCCAACGTCCTGACTTTC.

CDR3 protein: CASSRLQRDTQYF. The CDR3 nucleotides are TGTGCCAGCAGTAGACTCCAAAGAGATACGCAGTATTTT. This chain links TRBV7-2 with TRBJ2-3; D unresolved. V was shortened by 6 bases and J by 5 bases, with 12 bases between the two germline ends. The CDR3 has 13 amino acids. CDR1 is SGHTA and CDR2 is FQGNSA in the germline V gene.

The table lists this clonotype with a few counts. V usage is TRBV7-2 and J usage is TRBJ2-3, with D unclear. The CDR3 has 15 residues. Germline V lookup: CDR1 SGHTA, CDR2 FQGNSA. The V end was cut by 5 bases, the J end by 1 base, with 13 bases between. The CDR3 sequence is CASSNPEVGTDTQYF. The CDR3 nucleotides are TGTGCCAGCAGCAACCCTGAGGTTGGCACAGATACGCAGTATTTT.

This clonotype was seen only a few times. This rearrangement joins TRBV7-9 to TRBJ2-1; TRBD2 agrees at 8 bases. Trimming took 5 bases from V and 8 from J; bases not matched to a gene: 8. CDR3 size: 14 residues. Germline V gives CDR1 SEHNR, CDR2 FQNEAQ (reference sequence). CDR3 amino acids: CASSPGGALYEQFF. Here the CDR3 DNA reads TGTGCCAGCAGCCCCGGGGGGGCCCTGTATGAGCAGTTCTTC.

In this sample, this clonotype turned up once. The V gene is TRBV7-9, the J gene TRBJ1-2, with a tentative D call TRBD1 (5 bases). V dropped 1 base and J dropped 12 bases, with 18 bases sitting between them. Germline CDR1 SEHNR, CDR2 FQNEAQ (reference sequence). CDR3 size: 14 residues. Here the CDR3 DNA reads TGTGCCAGCAGCTTAGGCGCAGGGCGCGACGGCCACACCTTC. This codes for CASSLGAGRDGHTF.

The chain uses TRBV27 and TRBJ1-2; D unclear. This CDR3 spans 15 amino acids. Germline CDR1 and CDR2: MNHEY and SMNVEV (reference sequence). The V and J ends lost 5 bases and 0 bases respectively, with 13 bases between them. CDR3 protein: CASSLQPPPNYGYTF. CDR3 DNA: TGTGCCAGCAGTCTACAGCCCCCCCCTAACTATGGCTACACCTTC.

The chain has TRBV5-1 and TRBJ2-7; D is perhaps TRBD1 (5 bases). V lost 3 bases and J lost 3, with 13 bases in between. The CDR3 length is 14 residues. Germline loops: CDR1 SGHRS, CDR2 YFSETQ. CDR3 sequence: CASSSGLSYYEQYF. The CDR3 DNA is TGCGCCAGCAGCTCAGGGCTTTCCTACTACGAGCAGTACTTC.

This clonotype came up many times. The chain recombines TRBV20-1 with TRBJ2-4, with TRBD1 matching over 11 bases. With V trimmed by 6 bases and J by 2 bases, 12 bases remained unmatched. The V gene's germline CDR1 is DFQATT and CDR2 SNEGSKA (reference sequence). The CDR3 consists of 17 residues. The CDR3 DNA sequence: TGCAGTGCCCCCCGGGACAGGGGGACCGGGCCCAAAAACATTCAGTACTTC. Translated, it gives CSAPRDRGTGPKNIQYF.

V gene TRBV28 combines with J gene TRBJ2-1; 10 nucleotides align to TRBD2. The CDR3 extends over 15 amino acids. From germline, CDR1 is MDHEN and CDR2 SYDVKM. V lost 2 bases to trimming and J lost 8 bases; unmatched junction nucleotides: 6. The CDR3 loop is CASSLIAGGIHEQFF. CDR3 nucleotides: TGTGCCAGCAGTTTAATAGCGGGGGGTATCCATGAGCAGTTCTTC.

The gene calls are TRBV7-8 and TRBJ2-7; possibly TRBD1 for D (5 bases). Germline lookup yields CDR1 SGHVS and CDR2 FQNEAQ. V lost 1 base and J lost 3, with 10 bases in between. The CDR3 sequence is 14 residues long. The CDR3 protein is CASSLGHRFYEQYF. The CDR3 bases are TGTGCCAGCAGCTTAGGTCACAGGTTCTACGAGCAGTACTTC.

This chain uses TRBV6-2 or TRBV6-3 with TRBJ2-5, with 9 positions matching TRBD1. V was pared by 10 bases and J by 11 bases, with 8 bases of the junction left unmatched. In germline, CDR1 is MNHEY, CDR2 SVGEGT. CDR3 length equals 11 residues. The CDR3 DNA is TGTGCCACGGACAGGGGAGTTCGGCAGTACTTC. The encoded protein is CATDRGVRQYF.

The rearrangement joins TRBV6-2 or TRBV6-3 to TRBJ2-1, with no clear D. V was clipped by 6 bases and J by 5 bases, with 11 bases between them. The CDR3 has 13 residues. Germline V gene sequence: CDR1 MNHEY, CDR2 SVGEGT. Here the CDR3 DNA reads TGTGCCAGCAGGAGAAGGCAGAACAATGAGCAGTTCTTC. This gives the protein CASRRRQNNEQFF.

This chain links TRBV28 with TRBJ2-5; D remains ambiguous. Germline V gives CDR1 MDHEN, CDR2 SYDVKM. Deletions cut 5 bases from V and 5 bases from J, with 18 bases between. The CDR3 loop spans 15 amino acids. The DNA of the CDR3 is TGTGCCAGCAGTCCCCCGGACCAAGTCGGGGAGACCCAGTACTTC. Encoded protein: CASSPPDQVGETQYF.

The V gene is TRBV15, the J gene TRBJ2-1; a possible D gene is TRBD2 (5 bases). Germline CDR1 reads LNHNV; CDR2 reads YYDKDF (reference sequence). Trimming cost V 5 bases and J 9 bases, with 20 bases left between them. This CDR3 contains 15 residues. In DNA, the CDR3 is TGTGCCACCAGCTCCCCCGCCCGAGGGTTAAGTGAGCAGTTCTTC. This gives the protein CATSSPARGLSEQFF.

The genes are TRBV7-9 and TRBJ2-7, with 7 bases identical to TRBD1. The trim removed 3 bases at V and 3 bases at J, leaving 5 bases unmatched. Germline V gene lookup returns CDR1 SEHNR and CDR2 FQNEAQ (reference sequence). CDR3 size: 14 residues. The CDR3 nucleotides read TGTGCCAGCAGCTTTCGAGGGGGCGACTACGAGCAGTACTTC. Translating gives CASSFRGGDYEQYF. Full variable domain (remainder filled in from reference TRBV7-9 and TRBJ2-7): DTGVSQNPRHKITKRGQNVTFRCDPISEHNRLYWYRQTLGQGPEFLTYFQNEAQLEKSRLLSDRFSAERPKGSFSTLEIQRTEQGDSAMYLCASSFRGGDYEQYFGPGTRLTVT.

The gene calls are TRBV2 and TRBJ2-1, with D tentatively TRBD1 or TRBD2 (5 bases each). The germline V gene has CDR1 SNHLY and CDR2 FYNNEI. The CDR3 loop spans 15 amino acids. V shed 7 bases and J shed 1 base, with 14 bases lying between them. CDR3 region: CASNWGRNSYNEQFF. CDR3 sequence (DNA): TGTGCCAGCAACTGGGGACGGAATTCCTACAATGAGCAGTTCTTC.

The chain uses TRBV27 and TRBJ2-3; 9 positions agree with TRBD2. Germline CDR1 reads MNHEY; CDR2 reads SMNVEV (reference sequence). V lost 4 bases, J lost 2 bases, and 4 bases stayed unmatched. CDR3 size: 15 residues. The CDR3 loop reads CASSSPSGNTDTQYF. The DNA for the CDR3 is TGTGCCAGCAGTTCTCCTAGCGGGAACACAGATACGCAGTATTTT.

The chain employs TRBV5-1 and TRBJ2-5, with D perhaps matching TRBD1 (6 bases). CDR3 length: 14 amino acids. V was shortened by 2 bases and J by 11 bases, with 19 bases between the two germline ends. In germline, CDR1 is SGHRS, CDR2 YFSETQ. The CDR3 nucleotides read TGCGCCAGCAGCTTACAGGGCCACTTCTACGGGCAGTACTTC. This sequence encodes CASSLQGHFYGQYF.